The 29 T cell receptor beta chains below were found in one sample sequenced in a study of blood T cell repertoires in COVID-19. Clones were sequenced by immunoSEQ multiplex PCR, and TCRdb holds only the in-frame ones, with some missing. There are 300,000 to 400,000 clones in the sample; 65% to 90% occur only once, and just over 7% lies in the top ten. The sample comprised peripheral blood. These receptors originate from a woman aged 60-75 years with COVID-19, enrolled during active disease.

This rearrangement joins TRBV14 to TRBJ2-1, with 7 bases matching TRBD1. J lost 9 bases, V lost 4 bases, and 9 bases had no gene match. CDR3 length: 14 amino acids. The V gene's germline CDR1 is SGHDN and CDR2 FVKESK. The CDR3 is CASSPKTGIGEQFF. The CDR3 DNA follows: TGTGCCAGCAGCCCGAAGACAGGGATCGGTGAGCAGTTCTTC.

The genes are TRBV11-2 and TRBJ1-1; maybe TRBD1 (6 bases). CDR1 is SGHAT and CDR2 is FQNNGV in the germline V gene. Trimming took 0 bases from V and 5 from J, leaving 16 bases between them. The CDR3 contains 16 residues. CDR3 protein: CASSLDLVGGGTEAFF. CDR3 DNA sequence: TGTGCCAGCAGCTTAGATCTGGTTGGGGGCGGAACTGAAGCTTTCTTT. Supplemented by reference TRBV11-2 and TRBJ1-1, the full variable domain reads EAGVAQSPRYKIIEKRQSVAFWCNPISGHATLYWYQQILGQGPKLLIQFQNNGVVDDSQLPKDRFSAERLKGVDSTLKIQPAKLEDSAVYLCASSLDLVGGGTEAFFGQGTRLTVV.

The chain employs TRBV3-1 (or the pseudogene TRBV3-2) and TRBJ2-7, with 11 bases matching TRBD2. V lost 1 base to trimming and J lost 6 bases; unmatched junction nucleotides: 5. CDR1 and CDR2 from the germline V gene are LGHDT and YNNKEL (reference sequence). This CDR3 comprises 15 residues. The DNA for the CDR3 is TGTGCCAGCAGCCAAGTTAGCGGGGGGGTGCGCGAGCAGTACTTC. It translates to CASSQVSGGVREQYF.

This chain joins TRBV28 and TRBJ1-6; the D is unclear. Germline assignment: CDR1 MDHEN and CDR2 SYDVKM. V lost 3 bases to trimming and J lost 1 base, with 7 bases between them. The CDR3 is 15 residues long. The CDR3 DNA sequence: TGTGCCAGCAGTTTGATTAGTTCCTATAATTCACCCCTCCACTTT. It translates to CASSLISSYNSPLHF.

This clone was found a few times. This chain connects TRBV3-1 (or the pseudogene TRBV3-2) to TRBJ1-1, with 7 bases fitting TRBD1. The germline gives CDR1 LGHDT, CDR2 YNNKEL (reference sequence). V shed 3 bases, J shed 1 base, and the junction held 14 bases outside the gene matches. This CDR3 is built from 18 residues. In DNA, the CDR3 is TGTGCCAGCAGCCATCGCCATTGGACAGGAAAGACGAACACTGAAGCTTTCTTT. It yields the protein CASSHRHWTGKTNTEAFF.

The chain has TRBV9 and TRBJ2-5, with 10 bases matching TRBD2. This CDR3 has 17 amino acids. In germline, CDR1 is SGDLS, CDR2 YYNGEE. Trimming removed 3 bases from V and 3 bases from J; junction bases left unmatched: 11. The CDR3 DNA follows: TGTGCCAGCAGCGAAACTAGCGGGGCGCGAATTGAAGAGACCCAGTACTTC. Translated: CASSETSGARIEETQYF.

The genes are TRBV12-5 and TRBJ2-1, with 10 nucleotides matching TRBD2. The CDR3 is 15 residues long. Per germline, CDR1 LGHNT and CDR2 FRNRAP. J lost 7 bases, V lost 2 bases, and 5 bases had no gene match. The CDR3 bases are TGTGCTAGTGGTTTGTATCTAGCGGGGGTAAATGAGCAGTTCTTC. Amino acid sequence: CASGLYLAGVNEQFF.

The CDR3 loop is CASSLTGQLNTEAFF. The CDR3 DNA reads as TGTGCCAGCAGCTTAACGGGACAGCTGAACACTGAAGCTTTCTTT. The chain recombines TRBV7-3 with TRBJ1-1, with TRBD1 matching over 7 bases. Germline loops: CDR1 SGHTA, CDR2 FQGTGA. The CDR3 is 15 residues long. Trimming at V came to 0 bases and at J to 0 bases, leaving 1 base not matched to a gene.

The CDR3 loop is CSALGGYEQYF. CDR3 coding DNA: TGCAGTGCGTTGGGGGGGTACGAGCAGTACTTC. The chain uses TRBV20-1 and TRBJ2-7; 7 bases align to TRBD2. Trimming removed 6 bases from V and 4 bases from J; junction bases left unmatched: 3. This CDR3 has 11 amino acids. Germline CDR1 and CDR2: DFQATT and SNEGSKA (reference sequence).

This chain joins TRBV18 and TRBJ2-7; 8 nucleotides agree with TRBD2. The V gene end was trimmed by 3 bases and the J gene end by 4 bases; junction bases not matched to a gene: 11. The CDR3 is 16 amino acids. Germline loops: CDR1 KGHSH, CDR2 LQKENI. The CDR3 nucleotides read TGTGCCAGCTCACCGCCTGATCGGGGGGGGAGGTACGAGCAGTACTTC. This translates into CASSPPDRGGRYEQYF.

The gene calls are TRBV6-5 and TRBJ2-1, with TRBD2 identical over 11 bases. After removal of 8 bases from V and 4 bases from J, the junction contained 4 bases not matched to a gene. This CDR3 region has 14 residues. Per the germline V gene, CDR1 is MNHEY and CDR2 is SVGAGI. Written as DNA, the CDR3 is TGTGCCAGCTCTTGGACTAGCGGGTACAATGAGCAGTTCTTC. Protein sequence: CASSWTSGYNEQFF.

This clone was recorded only once. The genes are TRBV6-1 and TRBJ2-3, with 9 bases fitting TRBD2. Germline trimming cut 6 bases from V and 1 base from J; bases unmatched to any gene: 5. The CDR3 runs 15 residues. The V gene's germline CDR1 is MNHNS and CDR2 SASEGT. CDR3 coding DNA: TGTGCCAGCAGCCTGCGGGGGGGCCGCACAGATACGCAGTATTTT. This translates into CASSLRGGRTDTQYF.

This sequence joins TRBV7-2 and TRBJ1-2; D not certain. Germline CDR1 and CDR2: SGHTA and FQGNSA. This CDR3 has 11 residues. Between the trimmed V and J ends, which lost 11 bases and 1 base, there was a span of 8 bases. CDR3 in amino acids: CAAAGNYGYTF. For the CDR3, the DNA is TGTGCCGCGGCGGGTAACTATGGCTACACCTTC.

The chain is built from TRBV6-5 and TRBJ2-3; unclear D gene. The germline V and J ends were trimmed by 5 bases and 4 bases, with 13 bases remaining between them. Per the germline V gene, CDR1 is MNHEY and CDR2 is SVGAGI. The CDR3 consists of 14 residues. The CDR3 nucleotides are TGTGCCAGCAGTAACGACGGTGGAGCAGATACGCAGTATTTT. It codes for CASSNDGGADTQYF.

The chain recombines TRBV11-3 with TRBJ1-1, with TRBD1 as a possible D gene (5 bases). The CDR3 has 14 residues. Trimming took off 4 bases at V and 1 base at J, with 10 bases between the two ends. Germline CDR1 and CDR2: SGHNT and YENEEA. As DNA, the CDR3 is TGTGCCAGCAGCTCACGGAGGGGGAACACTGAAGCTTTCTTT. Residues: CASSSRRGNTEAFF.

V is TRBV6-2 or TRBV6-3 and J is TRBJ1-3; D unresolved. V was shortened by 2 bases and J by 4 bases, with 12 bases between the two germline ends. The CDR3 contains 15 residues. Per the germline V gene, CDR1 is MNHEY and CDR2 is SVGEGT. For the CDR3, the DNA is TGTGCCAGCAGTTACAATCCGGAGGGCGGAAACACCATATATTTT. The encoded protein is CASSYNPEGGNTIYF.

The CDR3 spells CSVHRGPDTEAFF. CDR3 coding DNA: TGCAGCGTCCACCGAGGGCCGGACACTGAAGCTTTCTTT. This rearrangement joins TRBV29-1 to TRBJ1-1; D gene uncertain. Trimming removed 6 bases from V and 3 bases from J, with 14 bases in between. This CDR3 has 13 amino acids. Germline V CDR1 and CDR2: SQVTM, ANQGSEA.

The chain combines TRBV7-2 with TRBJ1-2, with D perhaps matching TRBD1 (5 bases). Germline loops: CDR1 SGHTA, CDR2 FQGNSA. Trimming cost V 2 bases and J 4 bases, with 14 bases left between them. The CDR3 has 15 amino acids. CDR3 nucleotide sequence: TGTGCCAGCAGCTTAATGCTGGGGCGAGGCTATGGCTACACCTTC. Protein product: CASSLMLGRGYGYTF.

The chain has TRBV9 and TRBJ2-7; 7 bases agree with TRBD1. Germline trimming cut 4 bases from V and 7 bases from J; bases unmatched to any gene: 11. From germline, CDR1 is SGDLS and CDR2 YYNGEE. The CDR3 runs 14 residues. CDR3 nucleotides: TGTGCCAGCAGCCCCCATTCGACAGGGCTGGAGCAGTACTTC. Translation: CASSPHSTGLEQYF.

The V and J genes are TRBV21-1 and TRBJ2-3; the table's TRBD1 call for D was not verified on the DNA. TRBV21-1 is an annotated pseudogene. CDR3 size: 15 residues. The CDR3 loop is CASSTRQECTDTQYF. CDR3 in DNA: TGTGCCAGCAGCACGCGACAGGAGTGCACAGATACGCAGTATTTT.

This rearrangement joins TRBV7-6 to TRBJ1-3; D is undetermined. This CDR3 contains 16 residues. Germline V gives CDR1 SGHVS, CDR2 FNYEAQ. Trimming took 0 bases from V and 2 from J, leaving 11 bases between them. The DNA for the CDR3 is TGTGCCAGCAGCTTAGCTCGCGGGGATACTGGAAACACCATATATTTT. It encodes CASSLARGDTGNTIYF.

The rearrangement joins TRBV10-1 to TRBJ2-2; a weak D match, TRBD2 (7 bases). Trimming cost V 8 bases and J 6 bases, with 16 bases left between them. The CDR3 runs 14 residues. The germline gives CDR1 WNHNN, CDR2 SYGVQD (reference sequence). The CDR3 sequence is CASARGGGAGELFF. The CDR3 DNA sequence: TGCGCCAGCGCACGAGGGGGGGGTGCCGGGGAGCTGTTTTTT.

This clone was observed a handful of times. V is TRBV6-5 and J is TRBJ1-5, with TRBD1 identical over 7 bases. The trim removed 5 bases at V and 5 bases at J, leaving 9 bases unmatched. Per the germline V gene, CDR1 is MNHEY and CDR2 is SVGAGI. This CDR3 has 15 amino acids. The CDR3 bases are TGTGCCAGCAGTCCAAGGGGGCAAACACATCAGCCCCAGCATTTT. This translates into CASSPRGQTHQPQHF.

This clone was recorded once. The chain joins TRBV6-2 or TRBV6-3 to TRBJ2-7; D is unresolved. The CDR3 length is 14 residues. Germline V gene sequence: CDR1 MNHEY, CDR2 SVGEGT. V lost 5 bases and J lost 2, with 13 bases in between. CDR3 sequence (DNA): TGTGCCAGCAGTCCCGTCCATGGGCCCTACGAGCAGTACTTC. This gives the protein CASSPVHGPYEQYF.

The genes are TRBV3-1 (or the pseudogene TRBV3-2) and TRBJ2-3; a possible D gene is TRBD2 (6 bases). Trimming took 4 bases from V and 1 from J, leaving 12 bases between them. Germline values: CDR1 LGHDT, CDR2 YNNKEL (reference sequence). The CDR3 is 15 amino acids. The CDR3 DNA is TGTGCCAGCAGCCTATTAGCGGTGGGCACAGATACGCAGTATTTT. This gives the protein CASSLLAVGTDTQYF.

This CDR3 is CASSRLDRDEQYF. The CDR3 coding sequence is TGTGCCAGCAGCAGATTGGACAGGGACGAGCAGTACTTC. The chain uses TRBV3-1 (or the pseudogene TRBV3-2) and TRBJ2-7; 8 bases line up with TRBD1. V dropped 5 bases and J dropped 5; count of bases not matched to a gene: 5. From germline, CDR1 is LGHDT and CDR2 YNNKEL (reference sequence). There are 13 residues in the CDR3.

The chain is built from TRBV6-4 and TRBJ2-1, with D unresolved. The V and J ends lost 6 bases and 10 bases respectively, with 16 bases between them. The CDR3 is made up of 13 amino acids. Germline CDR1 reads MRHNA; CDR2 reads SNTAGT. For the CDR3, the DNA is TGTGCCAGCAGCCCTGGTGCCCCCGGGGAGCAGTTCTTC. Amino acid sequence: CASSPGAPGEQFF.

V gene TRBV3-1 (or the pseudogene TRBV3-2) combines with J gene TRBJ1-2, with a weak D call TRBD1 (6 bases). CDR1 is LGHDT and CDR2 is YNNKEL in the germline V gene (reference sequence). CDR3 length: 18 residues. Trimming pared 0 bases from V and 4 bases from J, leaving 21 bases between. The CDR3 region is CASSQERGRGSPIYGYTF. The DNA of the CDR3 is TGTGCCAGCAGCCAAGAAAGGGGGAGGGGCAGCCCGATCTATGGCTACACCTTC.

V usage is TRBV6-5 and J usage is TRBJ2-1; TRBD2 agrees at 7 bases. Per germline, CDR1 MNHEY and CDR2 SVGAGI. The trim removed 6 bases at V and 8 bases at J, leaving 7 bases unmatched. This CDR3 spans 13 amino acids. In DNA form, the CDR3 reads TGTGCCAGCAGCCCCCGGACTAGTTATGAGCAGTTCTTC. Translating gives CASSPRTSYEQFF.